These 15 T cell receptor beta chains were all obtained from the same sample, sequenced in a study of CD8 T cells in ankylosing spondylitis. From the 5' RACE reads, TCRdb called clonotypes with MiXCR, one entry per CDR3 protein. Among around 480,000 distinct CDR3 sequences listed, 17% were seen once. The study, taken as a whole, reports: Ankylosing spondylitis blood appeared to be characterized by a TCR beta motif of eight or nine highly homologous variants.

Their antigens are not known. Sequencing was performed on blood, either unsorted or a sorted T cell fraction (not recorded which). The receptor set was obtained from a male donor with ankylosing spondylitis.

The CDR3 protein is CASSLPGQGYEQYF. DNA for the CDR3: TGCGCCAGCAGCTTACCGGGGCAGGGCTACGAGCAGTACTTC. This sequence joins TRBV5-1 and TRBJ2-7, with D tentatively TRBD1 or TRBD2 (5 bases each). The V end was cut by 2 bases, the J end by 3 bases, with 12 bases between. CDR1 and CDR2 (germline): SGHRS, YFSETQ. The CDR3 totals 14 residues.

The table lists this clonotype with a few counts. The chain joins TRBV7-9 to TRBJ1-6; 10 bases match TRBD1. The CDR3 contains 16 residues. Germline CDR1 and CDR2: SEHNR and FQNEAQ (reference sequence). V shed 5 bases and J 6 bases; nucleotides not matched to a gene: 7. The CDR3 region is CASSPRTGGLNSPLHF. CDR3 DNA: TGTGCCAGCAGCCCTCGGACAGGGGGACTTAATTCACCCCTCCACTTT. The complete variable domain, with remaining parts taken from reference TRBV7-9 and TRBJ1-6, reads DTGVSQNPRHKITKRGQNVTFRCDPISEHNRLYWYRQTLGQGPEFLTYFQNEAQLEKSRLLSDRFSAERPKGSFSTLEIQRTEQGDSAMYLCASSPRTGGLNSPLHFGNGTRLTVT.

Ten or more counts support this clonotype. The chain joins TRBV29-1 to TRBJ2-3; TRBD2 might be the D (7 bases). Germline values: CDR1 SQVTM, CDR2 ANQGSEA. The CDR3 totals 13 residues. V was pared by 7 bases and J by 4 bases, with 15 bases between. The CDR3 here is CSAQRGAADTQYF. The CDR3 coding sequence is TGCAGCGCGCAACGGGGGGCCGCAGATACGCAGTATTTT.

Only a few counts were recorded for this clonotype. Relative to the germline gene, one junction end is altered; a read error may explain this. The V and J genes are TRBV7-2 and TRBJ2-1; D gene uncertain. The CDR3 runs to 12 residues. Germline lookup yields CDR1 SGHTA and CDR2 FQGNSA. The CDR3 reads CASRLDINEHFF. The CDR3 nucleotides read TGTGCCAGCAGATTAGACATCAATGAGCATTTCTTC.

Only a few counts were recorded for this clonotype. CDR3 amino acids: CAISPGANQETQYF. CDR3 DNA sequence: TGTGCCATCAGTCCGGGGGCCAACCAAGAGACCCAGTACTTC. The gene calls are TRBV10-3 and TRBJ2-5; D assignment may be TRBD1 or TRBD2 (6 bases each). Germline assignment: CDR1 ENHRY and CDR2 SYGVKD. The CDR3 loop spans 14 amino acids. V lost 5 bases and J lost 0, with 10 bases in between.

The rearrangement joins TRBV27 to TRBJ2-7, with a weak D call TRBD2 (7 bases). This CDR3 comprises 15 residues. Germline-derived CDR1 and CDR2 are MNHEY and SMNVEV (reference sequence). The V end was cut by 5 bases, the J end by 2 bases, with 16 bases between. The CDR3 loop reads CASSNQDSGAYEQYF. DNA for the CDR3: TGTGCCAGCAGTAACCAGGACAGCGGGGCCTACGAGCAGTACTTC.

This rearrangement joins TRBV28 to TRBJ2-7; D tentatively fits TRBD1 or TRBD2 (5 bases each). The V gene lost 5 bases and the J gene lost 3 bases, with 8 bases spanning the gap. Germline CDR1 reads MDHEN; CDR2 reads SYDVKM. The CDR3 is 12 amino acids. CDR3 amino acids: CASSGTVYEQYF. The CDR3 nucleotides are TGTGCCAGCAGTGGGACGGTCTACGAGCAGTACTTC.

This rearrangement joins TRBV6-2 or TRBV6-3 to TRBJ2-7; D unresolved. The V and J ends lost 7 bases and 5 bases respectively, with 15 bases between them. The CDR3 extends over 13 amino acids. CDR1 is MNHEY and CDR2 is SVGEGT in the germline V gene. CDR3 amino acids: CASIRIGSNEQYF. The CDR3 DNA follows: TGTGCCAGCATTAGGATCGGGTCCAACGAGCAGTACTTC.

The chain joins TRBV20-1 to TRBJ2-1; the match to TRBD2 covers 9 bases. V shed 3 bases, J shed 9 bases, and the junction held 6 bases outside the gene matches. Germline values: CDR1 DFQATT, CDR2 SNEGSKA (reference sequence). The length of the CDR3 is 13 residues. The CDR3 sequence is CSASRGRALEQFF. CDR3 bases: TGCAGTGCTAGTCGCGGGAGGGCCCTTGAGCAGTTCTTC.

This clonotype has only a few counts. The V call is TRBV24-1, the J call TRBJ2-2, with TRBD1 identical over 8 bases. This CDR3 is 17 amino acids long. The germline gives CDR1 KGHDR, CDR2 SFDVKD. V shed 9 bases and J 7 bases; nucleotides not matched to a gene: 18. For the CDR3, the DNA is TGTGCCACCTCAATTGCCTACGGGACAGGAGCCGGCGGGGAGCTGTTTTTT. This sequence encodes CATSIAYGTGAGGELFF.

In this sample, this clonotype turned up a few times. The chain couples TRBV9 to TRBJ2-1; D might be TRBD2 (6 bases). The V gene lost 0 bases and the J gene lost 8 bases, with 12 bases spanning the gap. CDR3 length: 14 amino acids. Germline lookup yields CDR1 SGDLS and CDR2 YYNGEE. Here the CDR3 DNA reads TGTGCCAGCAGCGTAGCGGGAGAGTACCATGAGCAGTTCTTC. Translating it yields CASSVAGEYHEQFF.

This clonotype was seen ten or more times. The chain's CDR3 is CASSYDPGSYNEQFF. CDR3 DNA sequence: TGTGCCAGCAGCTACGACCCAGGTTCCTACAATGAGCAGTTCTTC. The chain employs TRBV5-5 and TRBJ2-1; D is ambiguous. CDR1 SGHKS and CDR2 YYEKEE come from the germline V gene (reference sequence). V lost 3 bases to trimming and J lost 1 base, with 11 bases between them. This CDR3 has 15 residues. Full variable domain (outside the CDR3, taken from reference TRBV5-5 and TRBJ2-1): DAGVTQSPTHLIKTRGQQVTLRCSPISGHKSVSWYQQVLGQGPQFIFQYYEKEERGRGNFPDRFSARQFPNYSSELNVNALLLGDSALYLCASSYDPGSYNEQFFGPGTRLTVL.

The chain carries TRBV11-3 and TRBJ2-2; D call uncertain. CDR3 length equals 12 residues. V was shortened by 6 bases and J by 6 bases, with 8 bases between the two germline ends. Germline CDR1 reads SGHNT; CDR2 reads YENEEA. CDR3 region: CASRSSAGELFF. DNA for the CDR3: TGTGCCAGCAGAAGTTCCGCCGGGGAGCTGTTTTTT.

This clonotype has just a few counts. J is TRBJ2-7 and V is TRBV7-2, with 9 bases identical to TRBD2. The germline gives CDR1 SGHTA, CDR2 FQGNSA. The CDR3 sequence is 14 residues long. V lost 5 bases to trimming and J lost 2 bases; unmatched junction nucleotides: 4. The CDR3 protein is CASSPREGPYEQYF. Written as DNA, the CDR3 is TGTGCCAGCAGCCCGCGGGAGGGGCCCTACGAGCAGTACTTC. Full variable domain (missing parts from reference TRBV7-2 and TRBJ2-7): GAGVSQSPSNKVTEKGKDVELRCDPISGHTALYWYRQSLGQGLEFLIYFQGNSAPDKSGLPSDRFSAERTGGSVSTLTIQRTQQEDSAVYLCASSPREGPYEQYFGPGTRLTVT.

Many counts were recorded for this clonotype. This chain uses TRBV20-1 with TRBJ2-7; TRBD2 is a possible D gene (6 bases). The CDR3 totals 15 residues. Germline-derived CDR1 and CDR2 are DFQATT and SNEGSKA (reference sequence). V lost 0 bases, J lost 1 base, and 13 bases lay in between. CDR3 sequence: CSARDQGGVSYEQYF. CDR3 DNA: TGCAGTGCTAGAGATCAGGGCGGGGTTTCCTACGAGCAGTACTTC.